The 26 T cell receptor beta chains presented below share a single source sample, sequenced in a study of regulatory T cells in long-lasting Graves disease. HTBI primers from iRepertoire and Arm-PCR of CDR3 regions yielded the TCR beta libraries. A single record per CDR3 protein comes from TCRdb applying MiXCR to the multiplex PCR reads. The table lists under 250,000 distinct CDR3 sequences, around 20% of them singletons. This sample's time point: newly diagnosed GD, antithyroid drugs for less than 3 months. PBMCs were the source of the RNA used for TCR sequencing. The source material was peripheral blood mononuclear cells (PBMCs), sampled at new diagnosis, from a patient treated with antithyroid drugs. The receptor source for this set is a female donor with Graves disease.

This clonotype occurred many times. This chain joins TRBV28 and TRBJ2-2, with 8 bases that match TRBD2. Germline V gives CDR1 MDHEN, CDR2 SYDVKM. This CDR3 region has 16 residues. The V gene end was trimmed by 8 bases and the J gene end by 6 bases; junction bases not matched to a gene: 14. The CDR3 nucleotides read TGTGCCAGCTCGGGCCTAGGGATAGCGGGGTCCGGGGAGCTGTTTTTT. This translates into CASSGLGIAGSGELFF.

This clonotype was picked up many times. J is TRBJ2-7 and V is TRBV2; either TRBD1 or TRBD2 may fit D (7 bases each). V lost 6 bases and J 5 bases, leaving 17 bases between the germline ends. This CDR3 has 14 residues. Per germline, CDR1 SNHLY and CDR2 FYNNEI. CDR3 bases: TGTGCCAGCAGCAACAGGGGAGGGATGGACGAGCAGTACTTC. Its translation is CASSNRGGMDEQYF.

This clonotype was recorded many times. The gene calls are TRBV2 and TRBJ2-7, with D possibly being TRBD1 or TRBD2 (5 bases each). The V end lost 3 bases, the J end lost 0 bases, and 9 bases lay between the germline ends. The CDR3 is 14 amino acids. Germline V lookup: CDR1 SNHLY, CDR2 FYNNEI. The CDR3 protein is CASSELGTSYEQYF. CDR3 coding DNA: TGTGCCAGCAGTGAGCTGGGGACCTCCTACGAGCAGTACTTC. The full variable domain, in which reference TRBV2 and TRBJ2-7 provide the parts outside the CDR3, is EPEVTQTPSHQVTQMGQEVILRCVPISNHLYFYWYRQILGQKVEFLVSFYNNEISEKSEIFDDQFSVERPDGSNFTLKIRSTKLEDSAMYFCASSELGTSYEQYFGPGTRLTVT.

Ten or more counts support this clonotype. V and J are TRBV5-1 and TRBJ2-7, with 15 bases identical to TRBD2. The germline gives CDR1 SGHRS, CDR2 YFSETQ. The CDR3 length is 16 residues. V gave up 3 bases and J gave up 7 bases; unmatched junction bases: 8. Here the CDR3 reads CASSWRQGTSGGEQYF. The CDR3 nucleotides read TGCGCCAGCAGCTGGAGACAAGGGACTAGCGGGGGGGAGCAGTACTTC.

At least ten counts were recorded for this clonotype. This chain joins TRBV18 and TRBJ2-5, with D perhaps matching TRBD2 (5 bases). V was shortened by 0 bases and J by 5 bases, with 10 bases between the two germline ends. This CDR3 is 14 amino acids long. Germline values: CDR1 KGHSH, CDR2 LQKENI. The CDR3 DNA reads as TGTGCCAGCTCACCACCCGGCGGAGGCGAGACCCAGTACTTC. It yields the protein CASSPPGGGETQYF.

This clonotype was recorded at least ten times. V usage is TRBV7-2 and J usage is TRBJ1-4; no clear D. V dropped 3 bases and J dropped 1 base, with 12 bases sitting between them. This CDR3 has 16 amino acids. Germline-derived CDR1 and CDR2 are SGHTA and FQGNSA. This chain's CDR3 is CASSFTAGGTNEKLFF. CDR3 nucleotide sequence: TGTGCCAGCAGCTTCACGGCGGGAGGAACTAATGAAAAACTGTTTTTT. The variable domain in full, completed from reference TRBV7-2 and TRBJ1-4, reads GAGVSQSPSNKVTEKGKDVELRCDPISGHTALYWYRQSLGQGLEFLIYFQGNSAPDKSGLPSDRFSAERTGGSVSTLTIQRTQQEDSAVYLCASSFTAGGTNEKLFFGSGTQLSVL.

This clonotype was picked up many times. At one of its ends the junction is not consistent with the germline gene, which may arise from a read error. The J gene is TRBJ1-1, the V gene TRBV10-3, with D hard to call. Germline V gene sequence: CDR1 ENHRY, CDR2 SYGVKD. The CDR3 contains 14 residues. The CDR3 protein is CAINEVRLRTEAFF. For the CDR3, the DNA is TGTGCCATCAATGAGGTTAGGCTGAGGACTGAAGCTTTCTTT.

This clonotype was detected many times. This chain joins TRBV20-1 and TRBJ2-1; D is undetermined. The V and J ends lost 1 base and 10 bases respectively, with 8 bases between them. The CDR3 consists of 11 residues. Germline V gives CDR1 DFQATT, CDR2 SNEGSKA (reference sequence). In DNA form, the CDR3 reads TGCAGTGCTAGAGTGGGCTGGGAGCAGTTCTTC. Translating it yields CSARVGWEQFF.

This clonotype occurred many times. This sequence joins TRBV20-1 and TRBJ2-3, with a tentative D call TRBD2 (5 bases). The germline V and J ends were trimmed by 1 base and 6 bases, with 14 bases remaining between them. CDR1 is DFQATT, CDR2 SNEGSKA, per germline (reference sequence). This CDR3 region has 14 residues. CDR3 loop: CSARVGPTGDTQYF. Here the CDR3 DNA reads TGCAGTGCTAGAGTAGGGCCCACGGGGGATACGCAGTATTTT.

There are many counts of this clonotype. The CDR3: CASSWDRGAKTQYF. Written as DNA, the CDR3 is TGTGCCAGCAGCTGGGACAGGGGGGCGAAGACCCAGTACTTC. The gene calls are TRBV7-2 and TRBJ2-5, with TRBD1 matching over 11 bases. CDR1 and CDR2 from the germline V gene are SGHTA and FQGNSA. With V trimmed by 4 bases and J by 6 bases, 4 bases remained unmatched. The CDR3 is 14 amino acids. Together with reference TRBV7-2 and TRBJ2-5, the CDR3 gives the full variable domain: GAGVSQSPSNKVTEKGKDVELRCDPISGHTALYWYRQSLGQGLEFLIYFQGNSAPDKSGLPSDRFSAERTGGSVSTLTIQRTQQEDSAVYLCASSWDRGAKTQYFGPGTRLLVL.

The chain couples TRBV2 to TRBJ2-2, with 9 bases lining up with TRBD1. V gave up 3 bases and J gave up 1 base; unmatched junction bases: 3. Germline CDR1 and CDR2: SNHLY and FYNNEI. The CDR3 has 16 residues. In DNA form, the CDR3 reads TGTGCCAGCAGTGACACAGGGGGCAGGAACACCGGGGAGCTGTTTTTT. Amino acid sequence: CASSDTGGRNTGELFF.

The CDR3 sequence: CATSERTSGRYEQFF. The CDR3 region has the DNA TGTGCCACCAGTGAAAGGACTAGCGGGAGGTATGAGCAGTTCTTC. This rearrangement joins TRBV24-1 to TRBJ2-1, with TRBD2 matching over 14 bases. Germline V gives CDR1 KGHDR, CDR2 SFDVKD. The CDR3 spans 15 residues. V lost 4 bases to trimming and J lost 8 bases; unmatched junction nucleotides: 3.

This clonotype was found a few times. This chain connects TRBV6-1 to TRBJ2-2; unclear D gene. Germline V lookup: CDR1 MNHNS, CDR2 SASEGT. This CDR3 contains 19 residues. Trimming left V 5 bases short and J 0 bases short, with 22 bases between. CDR3 loop: CASSHPLGQMDANTGELFF. For the CDR3, the DNA is TGTGCCAGCAGTCACCCTTTAGGGCAGATGGACGCGAACACCGGGGAGCTGTTTTTT.

V gene TRBV12-3 or TRBV12-4 combines with J gene TRBJ2-1; 12 bases are a match to TRBD2. The ends lost 6 bases at V and 9 bases at J; junction bases unmatched: 15. The CDR3 is 17 amino acids. CDR3 DNA sequence: TGTGCCAGCAGCTGGCGACTAGCGGGAGAGGTGGCGGGTGAGCAGTTCTTC. Protein product: CASSWRLAGEVAGEQFF.

This chain uses TRBV19 with TRBJ1-5; 12 bases are shared with TRBD1. J lost 2 bases, V lost 5 bases, and 7 bases had no gene match. Germline CDR1 reads LNHDA; CDR2 reads SQIVND (reference sequence). This CDR3 is built from 17 residues. The CDR3 spells CASSARDRGRGNQPQHF. CDR3 nucleotides: TGTGCCAGTAGTGCCCGGGACAGGGGGCGAGGCAATCAGCCCCAGCATTTT.

This clonotype showed up many times. The chain uses TRBV12-3 or TRBV12-4 and TRBJ2-1, with TRBD2 matching 7 bases. With V trimmed by 5 bases and J by 0 bases, 7 bases remained unmatched. The CDR3 is made up of 16 amino acids. The CDR3: CASSPVAGGSYNEQFF. The CDR3 nucleotides are TGTGCCAGCAGTCCTGTAGCGGGCGGCTCCTACAATGAGCAGTTCTTC.

This clonotype was counted at least ten times. This chain uses TRBV2 with TRBJ1-1; D is ambiguous. The CDR3 is 17 amino acids. V lost 1 base and J lost 1, with 16 bases in between. The V gene's germline CDR1 is SNHLY and CDR2 FYNNEI. The CDR3 DNA follows: TGTGCCAGCAGTGAAGAAGGTTGGGCCGCCCGGAACACTGAAGCTTTCTTT. This gives the protein CASSEEGWAARNTEAFF.

This rearrangement joins TRBV6-1 to TRBJ1-1; no definite D call. Germline CDR1 is MNHNS and CDR2 is SASEGT. V was cut by 4 bases and J by 2 bases, with 8 bases left in between. This CDR3 spans 13 amino acids. This CDR3 is CASSGLANTEAFF. CDR3 DNA: TGTGCCAGCAGTGGGTTAGCCAACACTGAAGCTTTCTTT.

This clonotype has at least ten counts. V is TRBV15 and J is TRBJ2-7, with D perhaps matching TRBD2 (6 bases). V was pared by 0 bases and J by 2 bases, with 14 bases between. This CDR3 has 16 amino acids. The germline V gene has CDR1 LNHNV and CDR2 YYDKDF (reference sequence). The CDR3 here is CATSRDFGVAAYEQYF. CDR3 DNA sequence: TGTGCCACCAGCAGAGATTTCGGGGTAGCGGCCTACGAGCAGTACTTC.

In this sample, this clonotype turned up many times. The chain uses TRBV30 and TRBJ1-2; D is perhaps TRBD1 (5 bases). The germline V and J ends were trimmed by 4 bases and 6 bases, with 9 bases remaining between them. CDR1 GTSNPN and CDR2 SVGIG come from the germline V gene (reference sequence). The CDR3 runs to 11 residues. As DNA, the CDR3 is TGTGCCTGGAATCGGGGGGATGGCTACACCTTC. Protein: CAWNRGDGYTF.

In this sample, this clonotype turned up many times. The chain recombines TRBV7-9 with TRBJ2-2; 10 nucleotides align to TRBD2. V was pared by 5 bases and J by 7 bases, with 13 bases of the junction left unmatched. This CDR3 has 17 amino acids. Germline V gene data show CDR1 as SEHNR and CDR2 as FQNEAQ (reference sequence). The CDR3 here is CASSPASGLAVHGELFF. The DNA for the CDR3 is TGTGCCAGCAGCCCGGCGAGCGGACTAGCGGTACACGGGGAGCTGTTTTTT.

A word on this clonotype: This may arise from a read error, as a much more abundant clone is one base away. The rearrangement joins TRBV5-1 to TRBJ2-7; D is unclear. CDR3 length equals 11 residues. Germline CDR1 SGHRS, CDR2 YFSETQ. V gave up 6 bases and J gave up 6 bases, with 10 bases separating them. This CDR3 reads CASKQTCEQYF. CDR3 DNA sequence: TGCGCCAGCAAACAGACCTGCGAGCAGTACTTC.

This clonotype was seen many times. The chain joins TRBV7-9 to TRBJ2-5; 9 positions agree with TRBD1. From germline, CDR1 is SEHNR and CDR2 FQNEAQ (reference sequence). The CDR3 spans 17 residues. The V segment lost 2 bases and the J segment 2 bases; nucleotides outside the gene matches: 9. CDR3 loop: CASSLRGQGAIQETQYF. In DNA form, the CDR3 reads TGTGCCAGCAGCTTAAGGGGACAGGGAGCAATACAAGAGACCCAGTACTTC.

In its sample, this clonotype was seen many times. The chain couples TRBV20-1 to TRBJ2-1; D unresolved. The CDR3 totals 15 residues. The germline gives CDR1 DFQATT, CDR2 SNEGSKA (reference sequence). V was shortened by 1 base and J by 1 base, with 11 bases between the two germline ends. CDR3 loop: CSARALRDSYNEQFF. Here the CDR3 DNA reads TGCAGTGCTAGAGCTCTAAGGGATTCCTACAATGAGCAGTTCTTC.

The chain links TRBV19 to TRBJ2-4; D may match TRBD1 or TRBD2 (6 bases each). The V and J ends lost 0 bases and 7 bases respectively, with 13 bases between them. There are 15 residues in the CDR3. Germline lookup yields CDR1 LNHDA and CDR2 SQIVND (reference sequence). The CDR3 bases are TGTGCCAGTAGTATAGAGGCGGGACACAAGAACATTCAGTACTTC. It translates to CASSIEAGHKNIQYF. The full variable domain, its missing parts supplied by reference TRBV19 and TRBJ2-4, is DGGITQSPKYLFRKEGQNVTLSCEQNLNHDAMYWYRQDPGQGLRLIYYSQIVNDFQKGDIAEGYSVSREKKESFPLTVTSAQKNPTAFYLCASSIEAGHKNIQYFGAGTRLSVL.

This clonotype was observed many times. The J gene is TRBJ1-1, the V gene TRBV5-1; D not certain. The CDR3 totals 15 residues. From germline, CDR1 is SGHRS and CDR2 YFSETQ. The V end was cut by 4 bases, the J end by 0 bases, with 13 bases between. CDR3 DNA sequence: TGCGCCAGCAGCCGTTGGACGGGTATGAACACTGAAGCTTTCTTT. It specifies CASSRWTGMNTEAFF.